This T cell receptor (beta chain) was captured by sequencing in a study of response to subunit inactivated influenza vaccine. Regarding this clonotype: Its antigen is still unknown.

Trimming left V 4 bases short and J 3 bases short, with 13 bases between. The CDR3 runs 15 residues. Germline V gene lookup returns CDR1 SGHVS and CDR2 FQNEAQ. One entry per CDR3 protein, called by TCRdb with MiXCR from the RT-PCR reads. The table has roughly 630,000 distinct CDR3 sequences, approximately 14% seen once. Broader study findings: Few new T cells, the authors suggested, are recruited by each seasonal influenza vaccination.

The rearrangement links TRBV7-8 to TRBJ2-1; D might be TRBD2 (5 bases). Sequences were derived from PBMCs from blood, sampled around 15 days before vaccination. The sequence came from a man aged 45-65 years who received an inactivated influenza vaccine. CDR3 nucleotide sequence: TGTGCCAGCAGCTCGGAGTGGCGGGTCTACAATGAGCAGTTCTTC. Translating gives CASSSEWRVYNEQFF.